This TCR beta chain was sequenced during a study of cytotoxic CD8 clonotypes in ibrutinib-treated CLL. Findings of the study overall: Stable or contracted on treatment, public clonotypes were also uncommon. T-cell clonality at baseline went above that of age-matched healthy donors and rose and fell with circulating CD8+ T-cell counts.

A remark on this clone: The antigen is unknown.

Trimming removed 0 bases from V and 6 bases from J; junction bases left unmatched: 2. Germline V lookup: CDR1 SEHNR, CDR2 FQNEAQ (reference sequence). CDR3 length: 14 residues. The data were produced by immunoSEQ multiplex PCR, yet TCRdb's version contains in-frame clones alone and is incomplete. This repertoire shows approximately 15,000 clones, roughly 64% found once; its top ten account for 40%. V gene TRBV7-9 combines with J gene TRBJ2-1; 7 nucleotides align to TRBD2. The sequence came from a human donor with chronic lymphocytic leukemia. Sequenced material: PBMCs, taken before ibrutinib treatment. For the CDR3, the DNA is TGTGCCAGCAGCTTAGCGGGGGGGTCCAATGAGCAGTTCTTC. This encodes CASSLAGGSNEQFF.